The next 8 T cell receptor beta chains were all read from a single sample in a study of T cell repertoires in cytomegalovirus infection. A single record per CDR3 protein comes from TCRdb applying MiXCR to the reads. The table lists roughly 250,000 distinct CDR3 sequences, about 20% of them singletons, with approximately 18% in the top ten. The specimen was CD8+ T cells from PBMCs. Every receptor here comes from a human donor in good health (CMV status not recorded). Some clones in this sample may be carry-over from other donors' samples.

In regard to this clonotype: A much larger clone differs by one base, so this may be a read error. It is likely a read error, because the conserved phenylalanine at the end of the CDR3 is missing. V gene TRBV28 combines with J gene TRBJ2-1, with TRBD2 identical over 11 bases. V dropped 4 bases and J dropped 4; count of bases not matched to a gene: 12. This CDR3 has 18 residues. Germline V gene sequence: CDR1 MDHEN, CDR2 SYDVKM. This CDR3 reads CASSSQSLLAGVYNEQFS. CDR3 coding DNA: TGTGCCAGCAGTTCCCAGAGCCTACTAGCGGGGGTTTACAATGAGCAGTTCTCC.

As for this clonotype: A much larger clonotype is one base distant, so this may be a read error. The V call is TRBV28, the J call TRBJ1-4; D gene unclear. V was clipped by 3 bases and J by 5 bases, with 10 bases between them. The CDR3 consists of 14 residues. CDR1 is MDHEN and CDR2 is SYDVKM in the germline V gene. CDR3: CASSLGIGNEKLFF. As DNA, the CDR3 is TGTGCCAGCAGTTTGGGGATAGGGAATGAAAAACTGTTTTTT.

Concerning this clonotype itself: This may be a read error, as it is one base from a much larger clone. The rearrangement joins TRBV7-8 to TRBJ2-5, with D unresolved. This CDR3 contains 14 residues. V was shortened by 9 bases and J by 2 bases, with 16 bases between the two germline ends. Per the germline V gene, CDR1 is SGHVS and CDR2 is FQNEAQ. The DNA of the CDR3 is TGTGCCAGGAGCCCCGAGGAAGAGCAAGAGACCCAGTACTTC. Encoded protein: CARSPEEEQETQYF.

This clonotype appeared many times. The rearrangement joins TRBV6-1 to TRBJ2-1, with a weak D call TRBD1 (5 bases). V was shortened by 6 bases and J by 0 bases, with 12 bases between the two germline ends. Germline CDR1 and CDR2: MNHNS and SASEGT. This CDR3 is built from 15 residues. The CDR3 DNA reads TGTGCCAGCAGAACCATAGACAGCTCCTACAATGAGCAGTTCTTC. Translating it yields CASRTIDSSYNEQFF.

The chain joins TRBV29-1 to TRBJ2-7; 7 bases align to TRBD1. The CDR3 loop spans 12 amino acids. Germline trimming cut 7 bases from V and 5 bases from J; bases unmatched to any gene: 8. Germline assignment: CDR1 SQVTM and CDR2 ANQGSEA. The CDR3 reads CSATDRVDEQYF. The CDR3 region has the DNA TGCAGCGCTACAGACAGGGTGGACGAGCAGTACTTC.

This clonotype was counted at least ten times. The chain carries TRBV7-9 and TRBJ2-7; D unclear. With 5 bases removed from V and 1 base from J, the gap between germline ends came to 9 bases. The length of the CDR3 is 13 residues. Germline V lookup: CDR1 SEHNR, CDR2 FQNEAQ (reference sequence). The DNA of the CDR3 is TGTGCCAGCAGCCCGACAAGTTCCTACGAGCAGTACTTC. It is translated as CASSPTSSYEQYF.

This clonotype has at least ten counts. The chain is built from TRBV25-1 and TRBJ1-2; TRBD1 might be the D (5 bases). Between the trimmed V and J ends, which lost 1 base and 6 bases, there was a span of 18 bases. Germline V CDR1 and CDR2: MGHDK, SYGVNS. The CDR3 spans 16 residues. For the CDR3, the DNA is TGTGCCAGCAGTGAATCCGCTAAGGCGGGGGGAGATGGCTACACCTTC. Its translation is CASSESAKAGGDGYTF.

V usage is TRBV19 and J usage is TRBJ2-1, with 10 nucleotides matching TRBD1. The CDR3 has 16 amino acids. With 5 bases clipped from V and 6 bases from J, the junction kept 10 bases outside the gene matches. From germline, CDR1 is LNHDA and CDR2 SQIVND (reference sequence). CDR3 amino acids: CASSDDWDRGINEQFF. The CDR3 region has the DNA TGTGCCAGTAGTGATGATTGGGACAGGGGTATCAATGAGCAGTTCTTC.